The rows below give T cell receptor beta chains drawn from one sample of a study of cytomegalovirus exposure and HLA in healthy donors. TCRdb's table, derived via immunoSEQ multiplex PCR, lists solely in-frame clones and lacks some. The sample has 60,000 to 75,000 clones, 79% seen once; the top ten hold about 2.7%. Sequencing used PBMCs. All receptors derive from a woman between 25 and 40 years old in good health and CMV-seronegative. Both conserved end residues are part of each CDR3. Expanded clones get a size class; other rows say once, few or many, or leave the size out.

TRBJ1-2,NA,TRBV5-1,CASSLEGGYGYTF
TRBJ2-5,NA,TRBV7-9,CSSINVLGQLAKETQYF
TRBJ2-7,NA,TRBV6-1,CASSEATAGVLSEQYF
TRBJ1-1,NA,TRBV19,CASSFTGNTEAFF
TRBJ2-7,NA,TRBV7-9,CASRVIPGQGAEQYF
TRBJ1-2,NA,TRBV5-1,CASSSSRGTNYGYTF
TRBJ2-1,NA,TRBV4-1,CASSPQIGLNYNEQFF
TRBJ2-3,few,TRBV4-3,CASSQDVSGPDTQYF
TRBJ1-5,few,TRBV6-5,CASRQQGAVNQPQHF
TRBJ1-6,NA,TRBV6-5,CASSAGTDNSPLHF
TRBJ1-2,NA,TRBV5-4,CASSRAQGEGYTF
TRBJ2-7,NA,TRBV7-2,CASSLSGGGYEQYF
TRBJ1-4,once,TRBV30,CAWSGWPREKLFF
TRBJ1-3,NA,TRBV19,CASRSQRNSGNTIYF
TRBJ1-1,NA,TRBV7-2,CASSLVSGEEAFF
TRBJ2-1,NA,TRBV6-1,CASSESTWTSLNNEQFF
TRBJ1-5,NA,TRBV5-6,CASSLVGHQPQHF
TRBJ1-2,NA,TRBV18,CASSPGVDGYYGYTF
TRBJ2-7,NA,TRBV9,CASSVGGGNEQYF
TRBJ2-2,NA,TRBV7-6,CASSLDSGVNTGELFF
TRBJ1-6,NA,TRBV10-3,CAIRDSSYNSPLHF
TRBJ2-1,NA,TRBV15,CATSRGLAGGLNEQFF
TRBJ1-5,NA,TRBV28,CASSLPTGGGNQPQHF
TRBJ1-4,NA,TRBV5-6,CASSLVTGGNEKLFF
TRBJ2-5,NA,TRBV5-4,CASSFTSQETQYF
TRBJ1-5,NA,TRBV4-3,CASSQDSSNQPQHF
TRBJ1-1,NA,TRBV4-2,CASSQEVMGGGTEAFF
TRBJ1-4,once,TRBV5-8,CASSLGRGKEKLFF
TRBJ1-2,NA,TRBV7-2,CASSPDRNYGYTF
TRBJ2-3,NA,TRBV27,CARGQRLDTQYF
TRBJ2-7,once,TRBV5-4,CASSVPGNSEQYF
TRBJ2-2,once,TRBV6-6,CASTHGTGAGTGELFF
TRBJ2-6,NA,TRBV12-5,CASGSGVAGANVLTF
TRBJ1-1,NA,TRBV30,CAWSGTLARAFF
TRBJ2-1,NA,TRBV27,CASSFAGVLNEQFF
TRBJ2-3,few,TRBV7-2,CASRRASGTDTQYF
TRBJ1-2,NA,TRBV2,CASSRSGDGYTF
TRBJ1-2,NA,TRBV11-2,CASSLDQQRGGYTF
TRBJ1-1,NA,TRBV11-3,CASSRGDRVFLGTEAFF
TRBJ2-2,NA,TRBV7-2,CASSFSGQRFAELFF
NA,NA,TRBV6-1,CASSEGHRGGYEQYF
TRBJ2-3,few,TRBV10-3,CAISGWGDRKTDTQYF
TRBJ1-6,NA,TRBV5-1,CASSMGQTQNSPLHF
TRBJ2-1,NA,TRBV12-5,CASGLGAYEQFF
TRBJ1-2,NA,TRBV10-3,CAISESQGAGGYTF
TRBJ2-7,NA,TRBV2,CASSGLRSYEQYF
TRBJ2-5,NA,TRBV5-1,CASSFLGEWQETQYF
TRBJ1-1,NA,TRBV9,CASSVGGSDTEAFF
TRBJ2-1,NA,TRBV4-1,CASSLQGNEQFF
TRBJ2-3,few,TRBV5-1,CASTSGDYLTDTQYF
TRBJ2-7,NA,TRBV19,CASSKPGSLLTYEQYF
TRBJ2-3,NA,TRBV6-5,CASSWGSTDTQYF
TRBJ2-1,NA,TRBV7-7,CASSLGGRRNEQFF
TRBJ1-3,NA,TRBV5-8,CASSVRQGFSGNTIYF
TRBJ1-1,few,TRBV7-2,CASSPRGTGMNTEAFF